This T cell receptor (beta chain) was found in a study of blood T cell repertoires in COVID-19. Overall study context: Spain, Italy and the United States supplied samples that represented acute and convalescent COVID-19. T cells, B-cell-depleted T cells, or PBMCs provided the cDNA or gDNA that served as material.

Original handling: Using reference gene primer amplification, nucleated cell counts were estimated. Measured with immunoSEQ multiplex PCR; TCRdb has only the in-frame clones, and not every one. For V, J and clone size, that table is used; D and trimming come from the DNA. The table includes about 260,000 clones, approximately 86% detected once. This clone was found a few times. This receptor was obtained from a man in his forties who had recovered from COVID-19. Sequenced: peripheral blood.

The CDR3 DNA is TGCGCCAGCAGTCAAGCGTCGTGCCTTTACCAAGAGACCCAGTACTTC. Protein: CASSQASCLYQETQYF. V usage is TRBV23-1 and J usage is TRBJ2-5; D call uncertain. TRBV23-1 is given ORF status, its function remaining uncertain. V lost 2 bases and J 0 bases, leaving 13 bases between the germline ends. The CDR3 totals 16 residues.